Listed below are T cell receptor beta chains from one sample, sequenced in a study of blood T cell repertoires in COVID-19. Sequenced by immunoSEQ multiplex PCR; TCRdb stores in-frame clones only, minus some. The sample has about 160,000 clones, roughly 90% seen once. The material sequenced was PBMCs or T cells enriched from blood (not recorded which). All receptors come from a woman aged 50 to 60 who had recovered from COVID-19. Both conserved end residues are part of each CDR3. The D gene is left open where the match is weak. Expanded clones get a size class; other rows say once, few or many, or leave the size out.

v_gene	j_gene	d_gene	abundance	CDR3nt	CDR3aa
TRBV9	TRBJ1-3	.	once	TGTGCCAGCAGCGTAGCAACAGGGCTCTCTGGAAACACCATATATTTT	CASSVATGLSGNTIYF
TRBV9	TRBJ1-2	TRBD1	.	TGTGCCAGCAGCGCGGACAGGCAATATGGCTACACCTTC	CASSADRQYGYTF
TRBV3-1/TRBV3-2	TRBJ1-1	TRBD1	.	TGTGCCAGCAGCCAACCGACAGGGGGCACGTTTTCCACTGAAGCTTTCTTT	CASSQPTGGTFSTEAFF
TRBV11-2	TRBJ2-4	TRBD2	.	TGTGCCAGCAGCTTCCCCGGGACTAGCGGGGGAGCCAAAAACATTCAGTACTTC	CASSFPGTSGGAKNIQYF
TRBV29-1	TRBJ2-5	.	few	TGCAGCGTTGCCCCGGGCAGGGAACCTCAAGAGACCCAGTACTTC	CSVAPGREPQETQYF
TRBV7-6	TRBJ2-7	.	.	TGTGCCAGCAGCTTTCGCGCGGCGGGCTCCTACGAGCAGTACTTC	CASSFRAAGSYEQYF
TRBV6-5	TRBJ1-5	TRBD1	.	TGTGCCAGCAGTACCCGGACAGGCGGTCAGCCCCAGCATTTT	CASSTRTGGQPQHF
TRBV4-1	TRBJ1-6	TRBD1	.	TGCGCCAGCAGCCAATTCCGCGACAGGGGGGATTCACCCCTCCACTTT	CASSQFRDRGDSPLHF
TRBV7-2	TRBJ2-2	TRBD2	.	TGTGCCAGCAGCTCGACTAGCGGGGCTATCGGGGAGCTGTTTTTT	CASSSTSGAIGELFF
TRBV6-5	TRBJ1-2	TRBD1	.	TGTGCCAGCCATACAGGGGGCGCATCAACCTATGGCTACACCTTC	CASHTGGASTYGYTF
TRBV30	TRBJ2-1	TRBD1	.	TGTGCCTGGAGTCTGGGGACAGCCTACAATGAGCAGTTCTTC	CAWSLGTAYNEQFF
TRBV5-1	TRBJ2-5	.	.	TGCGCCAGCAGCCCCCTCGGAGTTCCCGGGGAGACCCAGTACTTC	CASSPLGVPGETQYF
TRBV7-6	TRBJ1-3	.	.	TGTGCCAGCAGCTCGCCGGGACACGACTCTGGAAACACCATATATTTT	CASSSPGHDSGNTIYF
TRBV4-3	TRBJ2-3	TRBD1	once	TGCGCCAGCAGCCAGGGGGTGGACAGGGGATCTAACGCAGATACGCAGTATTTT	CASSQGVDRGSNADTQYF
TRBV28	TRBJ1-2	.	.	TGTGCCAGCAGTTTAATCGGCTATGGCTACACCTTC	CASSLIGYGYTF
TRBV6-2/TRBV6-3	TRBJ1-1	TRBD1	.	TGTGCCAGCAGTTACCAGGGGGCAAACACTGAAGCTTTCTTT	CASSYQGANTEAFF
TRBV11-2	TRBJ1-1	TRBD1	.	TGTGCCAGCAGCAAAGGACAGGTAATGAACACTGAAGCTTTCTTT	CASSKGQVMNTEAFF
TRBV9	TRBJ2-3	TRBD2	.	TGTGCCAGCGCCACTAGCGGGGATGATACGCAGTATTTT	CASATSGDDTQYF
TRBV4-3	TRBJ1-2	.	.	TGCGCCAGCAGCCGAACACAGCTCGTTAACTATGGCTACACCTTC	CASSRTQLVNYGYTF
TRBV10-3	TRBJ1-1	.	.	TGTGCAATAGGAACGGGGGGCGAAAACACTGAAGCTTTCTTT	CAIGTGGENTEAFF
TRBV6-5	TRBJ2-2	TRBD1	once	TGTGCCAGCAGACCCGACAGGGGGGGCACCGGGGAGCTGTTTTTT	CASRPDRGGTGELFF
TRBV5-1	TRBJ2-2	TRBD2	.	TGCGCCAGCAGCCCGGGACTAGCGGGCACCGGGGAGCTGTTTTTT	CASSPGLAGTGELFF
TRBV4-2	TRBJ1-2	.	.	TGTGCCAGCAGCCAAGACCTAGGACTCTACACCTTC	CASSQDLGLYTF
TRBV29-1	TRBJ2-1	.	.	TGCGCCCGGGACGGGGGGCAGGCGCGGTTCTTC	CARDGGQARFF
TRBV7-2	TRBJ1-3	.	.	TGTGCCAGCAGCTTGACAGCGATCCCTGGAAACACCATATATTTT	CASSLTAIPGNTIYF
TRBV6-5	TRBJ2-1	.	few	TGTGCCACGACGGGGTTTAGTGATGAGCAGTTCTTC	CATTGFSDEQFF
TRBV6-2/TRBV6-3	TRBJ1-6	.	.	TGTGCCAGCAGTCGGGACATTCCGTGGGATTCACCCCTCCACTTT	CASSRDIPWDSPLHF
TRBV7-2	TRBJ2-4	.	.	TGTGCCAGCAGCATCGACTCCCGAGCCAAAAACATTCAGTACTTC	CASSIDSRAKNIQYF
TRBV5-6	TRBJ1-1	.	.	TGTGCCAGCAGCCATTGGGCGAACACTGAAGCTTTCTTT	CASSHWANTEAFF
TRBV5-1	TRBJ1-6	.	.	TGCGCCAGCAGCTTGAGAGGGCCAGGGGAGTCACCCCTCCACTTT	CASSLRGPGESPLHF
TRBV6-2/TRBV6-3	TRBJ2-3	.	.	TGTGCCAGCAGTTTACAGGGAGCAGATACGCAGTATTTT	CASSLQGADTQYF
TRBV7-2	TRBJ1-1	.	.	TGTGCCAGCAGCCCCGTGCCGGTTTTGAACACTGAAGCTTTCTTT	CASSPVPVLNTEAFF
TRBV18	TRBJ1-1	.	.	TGTGCCAGCTCACCGGGAGGGATGGGCACTGAAGCTTTCTTT	CASSPGGMGTEAFF
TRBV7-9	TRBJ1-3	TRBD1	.	TGTGCCAGCAGCCCAAGGACAGGGGCCGCCTCTGGAAACACCATATATTTT	CASSPRTGAASGNTIYF
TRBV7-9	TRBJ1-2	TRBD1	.	TGTGCCAGCAGCTTAGATGACAGGGAGGATGGCTACACCTTC	CASSLDDREDGYTF
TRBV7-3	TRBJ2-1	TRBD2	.	TGTGCCAGCAGCCGGGGACTAGCGGGGGACAATGAGCAGTTCTTC	CASSRGLAGDNEQFF